This T cell receptor beta chain was recovered during a study of blood T cell repertoires in COVID-19 (dated by TCRdb to the early 2020s). For the study in its entirety: The collaborator samples originated in the United States, Italy and Spain and spanned the acute and convalescent phases of COVID-19. Sample metadata almost always included a de-identified subject ID, COVID-19 status, age in years and sex. The dataset comprised deeply sampled blood TCRbeta repertoires from subjects exposed to, actively infected with, or recovered from COVID-19. The prospective study material was composed of cDNA or gDNA derived from T cells, B-cell-depleted T cells, or PBMCs. A freely available public database, intended as a resource for researchers studying the immune response to SARS-CoV-2, is where the repertoires were released. The samples were drawn from the first 160 participants of the ongoing ImmuneRACE study and from more than 1,000 subjects provided by 6 global collaborators. Where available, HLA class I and class II types were taken from metadata supplied by the sample provider and were not determined by assay-based typing.

The CDR3 runs 14 residues from the cysteine to the phenylalanine. Only the CDR3 region is kept as DNA, spanning 42 bases read in frame from base 1. For this chain, trimming is 2 bases at the V end and 4 bases at the J end, and the number of junction bases without a gene match is 4. CDR1 is given as SGHTA and CDR2 as FQGTGA, both from the germline V gene. Here is what the overall study found, with its caveats: Clinical and demographic metadata were provided uncurated, with the amount varying by source and participant.

TCRbeta CDR3 regions were amplified from genomic DNA using the immunoSEQ Assay, a bias-controlled multiplex PCR. As for how the authors treated the data: Within the assay, amplification of reference gene primers was used to estimate how many nucleated cells each sample contained. To quantify the absolute abundance of each unique TCRbeta CDR3 rearrangement, sequence reads were collapsed and filtered. For each sample, productive Simpson clonality was calculated as the square root of Simpson's diversity index over productive rearrangements. TCRdb provides this immuneACCESS table in a form limited to in-frame rearrangements. Some clones are lacking; in checked studies, under half of them reflect an unresolved V gene, and why the rest are absent is not known. V and J calls and clone size are those listed in that table; D and trimming were worked out from the DNA. This sample gives fewer than 200,000 clones in total; roughly 84% of them show up just once. Approximately 11% of the sample belongs to the ten largest clones.

Of note for this clone: Its antigen is unknown. No quality values exist for individual bases; no much larger clone is one base distant.

The collaborating institutions used their own protocols to collect whole blood in K2EDTA tubes. Collaborator samples were shipped for TCRbeta analysis as frozen whole blood, isolated PBMCs, or DNA extracted from either sample type. Recombination connected TRBV7-3 to TRBJ1-1; 7 nucleotides in the junction match TRBD1. Sequenced material: peripheral blood. This receptor was obtained from a man between 65 and 80 years old with active or convalescent COVID-19. The CDR3 protein is CASSLDRDVTEAFF. The DNA reads TGTGCCAGCAGCTTAGACAGGGATGTCACTGAAGCTTTCTTT.